This is a list of T cell receptor beta chains from one sample in a study of Graves' ophthalmopathy and Graves' hyperthyroidism. TCRdb called the multiplex PCR reads again in MiXCR, with one record for every CDR3 protein. The table includes over 200,000 distinct CDR3 sequences, 29% detected once. The sequencing input was peripheral blood. These TCRs come from a man aged 50 to 59 with Graves' ophthalmopathy. Both conserved end residues are part of each CDR3. A D gene is named only where the DNA matches it firmly. Where a row states a size, it is once, few, many or the class of an expanded clone; other rows omit it.

. TRBJ1-5 . TRBV28 CASSLGFGRQPQHF TGTGCCAGCAGTTTAGGTTTCGGTCGGCAGCCCCAGCATTTT
TRBD2 TRBJ2-5 many TRBV9 CASSEGLAEETQYF TGTGCCAGCAGCGAGGGACTAGCAGAAGAGACCCAGTACTTC
. TRBJ2-2 many TRBV5-1 CASSLNTANTGELFF TGCGCCAGCAGTCTGAACACCGCGAACACCGGGGAGCTGTTTTTT
TRBD2 TRBJ2-7 many TRBV28 CASSIAGREAPYEQYF TGTGCCAGCAGTATAGCCGGGCGGGAGGCACCCTACGAGCAGTACTTC
. TRBJ1-1 many TRBV11-2 CASSLSGALEAFF TGTGCCAGCAGCTTATCAGGGGCCTTAGAAGCTTTCTTT
. TRBJ1-1 . TRBV6-1 CASTRPGNTEAFF TGTGCCAGCACCCGGCCAGGGAACACTGAAGCTTTCTTT
TRBD1 TRBJ1-2 . TRBV6-5 CASSFSGTAFRYGYTF TGTGCCAGCAGTTTCTCCGGGACAGCATTCAGATATGGCTACACCTTC
TRBD1 TRBJ1-2 once TRBV7-2 CASSLGGRGSNGYTF TGTGCCAGCAGCTTAGGAGGCAGGGGGTCGAACGGCTACACCTTC
. TRBJ1-1 many TRBV7-9 CASSLGHLNTEAFF TGTGCCAGCAGCTTGGGGCATTTGAACACTGAAGCTTTCTTT
. TRBJ1-4 many TRBV4-3 CASSQDPVTGSLQDEKLFF TGCGCCAGCAGCCAAGATCCGGTAACAGGGTCCCTGCAAGATGAAAAACTGTTTTTT
. TRBJ2-5 . TRBV6-5 CASSYSGDENQETQYF TGTGCCAGCAGTTACTCGGGAGACGAGAACCAAGAGACCCAGTACTTC
. TRBJ2-2 many TRBV19 CASSIYAGELFF TGTGCCAGTAGTATCTATGCCGGGGAGCTGTTTTTT
. TRBJ2-7 . TRBV12-3/TRBV12-4 CASSLGAGTSVEQYF TGTGCCAGCAGTTTAGGGGCGGGAACCTCGGTCGAGCAGTACTTC
TRBD1 TRBJ2-5 . TRBV30 CAWSSGQGAETQYF TGTGCCTGGAGTTCCGGACAGGGTGCGGAGACCCAGTACTTC
TRBD1 TRBJ1-2 many TRBV6-5 CASSNQQGANYSYTF TGTGCCAGCAGTAACCAACAGGGGGCGAACTATAGCTACACCTTC
TRBD1 TRBJ1-1 many TRBV11-2 CASRPNRDRGTEAFF TGTGCCAGCAGACCAAACCGGGACAGGGGCACTGAAGCTTTCTTT
TRBD2 TRBJ2-7 . TRBV12-3/TRBV12-4 CASRYTRTSGTYEQYF TGTGCCAGCAGATATACCCGGACTAGCGGGACCTACGAGCAGTACTTC
. TRBJ1-1 many TRBV28 CASSSPSGQSEEAFF TGTGCCAGCAGTTCTCCTAGCGGACAATCCGAAGAAGCTTTCTTT
. TRBJ1-3 many TRBV19 CASKEYVGSRSGNTIYF TGTGCCAGTAAAGAATACGTAGGCTCTCGATCTGGAAACACCATATATTTT
. TRBJ2-2 many TRBV12-3/TRBV12-4 CASSLTGGQGPTGELFF TGTGCCAGCAGTTTAACGGGGGGTCAGGGGCCCACCGGGGAGCTGTTTTTT
TRBD1 TRBJ1-2 many TRBV6-5 CASSYPDRDGYTF TGTGCCAGCAGTTACCCAGACAGGGATGGCTACACCTTC
. TRBJ2-4 many TRBV5-1 CASSRQGGMDIQYF TGCGCCAGCAGCCGACAGGGAGGGATGGACATTCAGTACTTC
TRBD2 TRBJ2-7 many TRBV12-3/TRBV12-4 CASSTRGTSGRYEQYF TGTGCCAGCAGTACCAGAGGGACTAGCGGGAGGTACGAGCAGTACTTC
. TRBJ1-1 many TRBV11-1 CAILSPRGEGRNTEAFF TGTGCCATACTCTCCCCCCGGGGGGAGGGAAGGAACACTGAAGCTTTCTTT
. TRBJ2-7 many TRBV11-2 CASSWRAGGGSYEQYF TGTGCCAGCAGCTGGCGAGCCGGAGGGGGATCCTACGAGCAGTACTTC
. TRBJ1-3 . TRBV4-1 CASSQNAQIGNTIYF TGCGCCAGCAGCCAAAACGCACAAATTGGAAACACCATATATTTT
. TRBJ1-5 . TRBV15 CATSRDPGNNQPQHF TGTGCCACCAGCAGAGATCCCGGCAACAATCAGCCCCAGCATTTT
. TRBJ1-1 many TRBV29-1 CSVEGMSTEAFF TGCAGCGTTGAGGGGATGAGCACTGAAGCTTTCTTT
. TRBJ1-5 many TRBV12-3/TRBV12-4 CASSSSSNQPQHF TGTGCCAGCAGTTCCAGTAGCAATCAGCCCCAGCATTTT
TRBD2 TRBJ2-5 many TRBV6-6 CASSLWGGGEETQYF TGTGCCAGCAGTCTTTGGGGGGGGGGAGAAGAGACCCAGTACTTC
TRBD1 TRBJ1-2 many TRBV29-1 CSAPGQGARGYTF TGCAGCGCCCCGGGACAGGGGGCGCGGGGCTACACCTTC
. TRBJ1-1 few TRBV28 CASSLTQGGTEAFF TGTGCCAGCAGTTTAACCCAGGGTGGAACTGAAGCTTTCTTT